One sample yielded the 31 T cell receptor beta chains listed below, sequenced in a study of T-cell memory formation after mild COVID-19 (dated by TCRdb to the early 2020s). The protocol used for the library was 5' RACE. Reads for this sample came from an Illumina NovaSeq 6000. TCRdb applied fastp at Q25 and MiXCR to the public reads, then kept only in-frame beta chains. Every distinct CDR3 protein forms one entry, paired with its most common genes and DNA. In all, the sample holds about 430,000 distinct CDR3 sequences, and approximately 25% of those were seen once. The biggest ten clones account for about 8.7% of the sample. The specimen sequenced was PBMCs or a T cell subset sorted from them (not recorded which). These receptors all stem from an adult woman who had mild COVID-19 (a few samples of this study predate the infection). The sample titles of this study are shuffled in the database, so cell type and time point are left out; the donor was told from shared clones.

In its sample, this clonotype was seen a few times. The chain has TRBV5-1 and TRBJ2-2, with 13 nucleotides matching TRBD2. CDR1 and CDR2 (germline): SGHRS, YFSETQ. This CDR3 has 17 residues. J lost 6 bases, V lost 2 bases, and 7 bases had no gene match. CDR3 bases: TGCGCCAGCAGCTTCTGGACTAGCGGGAGAAATTCCGGGGAGCTGTTTTTT. It encodes CASSFWTSGRNSGELFF. The full variable domain, rest sourced from reference TRBV5-1 and TRBJ2-2, is KAGVTQTPRYLIKTRGQQVTLSCSPISGHRSVSWYQQTPGQGLQFLFEYFSETQRNKGNFPGRFSGRQFSNSRSEMNVSTLELGDSALYLCASSFWTSGRNSGELFFGEGSRLTVL.

The chain links TRBV6-6 to TRBJ1-5; no definite D call. Germline values: CDR1 MNHNY, CDR2 SVGAGI (reference sequence). The CDR3 is made up of 14 amino acids. Trimming pared 2 bases from V and 1 base from J, leaving 6 bases between. The CDR3 coding sequence is TGTGCCAGCAGTTACGCTGGGAGCAATCAGCCCCAGCATTTT. Translation: CASSYAGSNQPQHF.

This clonotype turned up a few times. J is TRBJ1-5 and V is TRBV29-1; tentative D call: TRBD1 (6 bases). The germline gives CDR1 SQVTM, CDR2 ANQGSEA. The length of the CDR3 is 14 residues. The germline V and J ends were trimmed by 7 bases and 2 bases, with 15 bases remaining between them. The CDR3 DNA is TGCAGCGCCGTGGCAGGGGAGGGCAATCAGCCCCAGCATTTT. It encodes CSAVAGEGNQPQHF.

This chain links TRBV27 with TRBJ2-3; 13 nucleotides agree with TRBD2. The germline gives CDR1 MNHEY, CDR2 SMNVEV (reference sequence). Germline trimming cut 5 bases from V and 4 bases from J; bases unmatched to any gene: 6. The CDR3 loop spans 16 amino acids. CDR3 amino acids: CASSTRLAGGPDTQYF. The CDR3 DNA is TGTGCCAGCAGTACGAGACTAGCGGGAGGCCCAGATACGCAGTATTTT.

CDR3: CASSLTGAQYF. DNA for the CDR3: TGTGCCAGCAGCTTAACAGGTGCGCAGTACTTC. The chain carries TRBV5-6 and TRBJ2-7, with TRBD1 as a possible D gene (5 bases). The V gene lost 2 bases and the J gene lost 9 bases, with 9 bases spanning the gap. The CDR3 loop spans 11 amino acids. CDR1 SGHDT and CDR2 YYEEEE come from the germline V gene.

The CDR3 sequence is CASSATTSGGNIYEQYF. Written as DNA, the CDR3 is TGTGCCAGCAGCGCTACGACTAGCGGGGGGAACATATACGAGCAGTACTTC. The rearrangement joins TRBV12-3 or TRBV12-4 to TRBJ2-7; 13 nucleotides match TRBD2. Trimming took 6 bases from V and 4 from J; bases not matched to a gene: 12. The CDR3 covers 17 residues.

This clonotype was seen a handful of times. The chain links TRBV12-3 or TRBV12-4 to TRBJ2-1, with 14 bases identical to TRBD2. V lost 6 bases to trimming and J lost 4 bases; unmatched junction nucleotides: 8. CDR3 length: 17 residues. Here the CDR3 DNA reads TGTGCCAGCAGGCGACTAGCGGGAGGGCCGGTTTACAATGAGCAGTTCTTC. Amino acids: CASRRLAGGPVYNEQFF.

The chain employs TRBV6-5 and TRBJ2-1; perhaps TRBD2 as D (7 bases). CDR1 and CDR2 from the germline V gene are MNHEY and SVGAGI. The CDR3 consists of 17 residues. Trimming removed 0 bases from V and 7 bases from J, with 19 bases in between. The CDR3 region is CASSYSRWGGLGNEQFF. The DNA for the CDR3 is TGTGCCAGCAGTTACTCGCGATGGGGGGGCTTAGGAAATGAGCAGTTCTTC.

V and J are TRBV18 and TRBJ2-3, with a possible D match to TRBD1 (6 bases). V was cut by 1 base and J by 2 bases, with 13 bases left in between. Germline values: CDR1 KGHSH, CDR2 LQKENI. The length of the CDR3 is 16 residues. The CDR3: CASSPRGTSITDTQYF. In DNA, the CDR3 is TGTGCCAGCTCACCACGAGGGACATCAATCACAGATACGCAGTATTTT.

The gene calls are TRBV5-6 and TRBJ2-3, with D possibly called TRBD1 or TRBD2 (5 bases each). The germline gives CDR1 SGHDT, CDR2 YYEEEE. The CDR3 is 18 residues long. The ends were cut back, 1 base at V and 2 bases at J, with 20 bases in the middle. The chain's CDR3 is CASSLRGRRIGSTDTQYF. The CDR3 DNA is TGTGCCAGCAGCTTGAGGGGACGGAGAATCGGATCCACAGATACGCAGTATTTT.

This clonotype was counted a few times. The rearrangement uses TRBV13 and TRBJ2-1; D call uncertain. The CDR3 contains 15 residues. Per germline, CDR1 PRHDT and CDR2 FYEKMQ (reference sequence). Trimming removed 3 bases from V and 2 bases from J, with 11 bases in between. The CDR3 coding sequence is TGTGCCAGCAGCTTCGTTCAGGTCCCCTACAATGAGCAGTTCTTC. The encoded protein is CASSFVQVPYNEQFF.

The chain has TRBV5-1 and TRBJ2-1, with 8 bases aligning to TRBD1. This CDR3 contains 13 residues. Per germline, CDR1 SGHRS and CDR2 YFSETQ. Unmatched junction bases numbered 5, after V lost 6 bases and J lost 6 bases. The CDR3 reads CASTPTGVNEQFF. DNA of the CDR3: TGCGCCAGCACCCCGACAGGGGTCAATGAGCAGTTCTTC.

The chain combines TRBV19 with TRBJ2-3, with 10 bases fitting TRBD1. The CDR3 extends over 17 amino acids. The J segment lost 3 bases and the V segment lost 5 bases, leaving 11 bases of the junction unmatched. From germline, CDR1 is LNHDA and CDR2 SQIVND (reference sequence). The CDR3 bases are TGTGCCAGTAGTCCTGGGACAGGGGTGGATGGAACAGATACGCAGTATTTT. It translates to CASSPGTGVDGTDTQYF.

The chain's CDR3 is CAISPGIDNEQFF. The CDR3 DNA is TGTGCCATCAGCCCCGGGATAGACAATGAGCAGTTCTTC. The rearrangement links TRBV10-3 to TRBJ2-1, with a possible D match to TRBD2 (5 bases). Trimming took 6 bases from V and 5 from J, leaving 11 bases between them. This CDR3 contains 13 residues. The V gene's germline CDR1 is ENHRY and CDR2 SYGVKD.

The table lists this clonotype with a few counts. The rearrangement joins TRBV7-9 to TRBJ2-1; 13 positions agree with TRBD2. The CDR3 contains 15 residues. Germline CDR1 and CDR2: SEHNR and FQNEAQ (reference sequence). The V gene end was trimmed by 4 bases and the J gene end by 6 bases; junction bases not matched to a gene: 3. The CDR3 DNA reads TGTGCCAGCAGCTCCGGGACTAGCGGGGCCAATGAGCAGTTCTTC. Its translation is CASSSGTSGANEQFF.

This clonotype turned up a few times. J is TRBJ2-1 and V is TRBV7-3; D uncertain. With 5 bases removed from V and 6 bases from J, the gap between germline ends came to 8 bases. CDR1 is SGHTA and CDR2 is FQGTGA in the germline V gene. The CDR3 has 12 residues. The CDR3 DNA is TGTGCCAGCAGCGGACGGACCAATGAGCAGTTCTTC. It translates to CASSGRTNEQFF.

The CDR3 loop reads CASSHDPPPSGANVLTF. CDR3 nucleotide sequence: TGCGCCAGCAGCCATGATCCCCCCCCCTCTGGGGCCAACGTCCTGACTTTC. The V and J genes are TRBV4-1 and TRBJ2-6; D ambiguous. The germline CDR1 and CDR2 sequences are MGHRA and YSYEKL. V lost 3 bases, J lost 0 bases, and 12 bases lay in between. There are 17 residues in the CDR3.

There are a few counts of this clonotype. V is TRBV6-5 and J is TRBJ1-1; 10 nucleotides match TRBD1. The CDR3 loop spans 15 amino acids. The germline V gene has CDR1 MNHEY and CDR2 SVGAGI. The V segment lost 5 bases and the J segment 3 bases; nucleotides outside the gene matches: 6. CDR3 DNA sequence: TGTGCCAGCAGTGACAGGGGGCCCAGAGACACTGAAGCTTTCTTT. It yields the protein CASSDRGPRDTEAFF.

The rearrangement joins TRBV7-6 to TRBJ2-3, with D perhaps TRBD1 (6 bases). The germline V and J ends were trimmed by 4 bases and 0 bases, with 11 bases remaining between them. This CDR3 is built from 15 residues. Germline values: CDR1 SGHVS, CDR2 FNYEAQ. CDR3 nucleotides: TGTGCCAGCAGCTCCTACAGGGATAGCACAGATACGCAGTATTTT. Amino acids: CASSSYRDSTDTQYF.

At least ten counts were recorded for this clonotype. J is TRBJ2-7 and V is TRBV7-9, with TRBD2 matching 7 bases. CDR1 and CDR2 (germline): SEHNR, FQNEAQ (reference sequence). Germline trimming cut 5 bases from V and 5 bases from J; bases unmatched to any gene: 12. The CDR3 is made up of 15 amino acids. Here the CDR3 reads CASSPRVGGKNEQYF. The CDR3, as DNA: TGTGCCAGCAGCCCCCGGGTGGGGGGGAAAAACGAGCAGTACTTC.

CDR3 in DNA: TGTGCCAGCAGCGCGCACAGGGGGATGTATACTGAAGCTTTCTTT. This gives the protein CASSAHRGMYTEAFF. The chain combines TRBV7-9 with TRBJ1-1; 8 bases map to TRBD1. CDR1 is SEHNR and CDR2 is FQNEAQ in the germline V gene (reference sequence). V was clipped by 5 bases and J by 5 bases; unmatched bases: 10. The CDR3 sequence is 15 residues long. The full variable domain, rest sourced from reference TRBV7-9 and TRBJ1-1, is DTGVSQNPRHKITKRGQNVTFRCDPISEHNRLYWYRQTLGQGPEFLTYFQNEAQLEKSRLLSDRFSAERPKGSFSTLEIQRTEQGDSAMYLCASSAHRGMYTEAFFGQGTRLTVV.

This rearrangement joins TRBV15 to TRBJ2-1; 10 bases are shared with TRBD2. The CDR3 is 15 residues long. Trimming removed 4 bases from V and 8 bases from J; junction bases left unmatched: 8. CDR1 LNHNV and CDR2 YYDKDF come from the germline V gene (reference sequence). The CDR3 loop is CATSIKRGGLDEQFF. CDR3 in DNA: TGTGCCACCAGCATAAAGCGGGGGGGCCTGGATGAGCAGTTCTTC.

This chain uses TRBV20-1 with TRBJ2-1; D not certain. The CDR3 length is 15 residues. Trimming pared 3 bases from V and 3 bases from J, leaving 15 bases between. Germline CDR1 DFQATT, CDR2 SNEGSKA (reference sequence). Written as DNA, the CDR3 is TGCAGTGCTAGCGTCGGTCAGAAGTTCTACAATGAGCAGTTCTTC. Its translation: CSASVGQKFYNEQFF.

V is TRBV5-5 and J is TRBJ1-1; D not resolved. The V and J ends lost 3 bases and 5 bases respectively, with 11 bases between them. The CDR3 spans 13 residues. From germline, CDR1 is SGHKS and CDR2 YYEKEE (reference sequence). CDR3 nucleotides: TGTGCCAGCAGCTCTACTAGAGCAACTGAAGCTTTCTTT. Amino acids: CASSSTRATEAFF.

V and J are TRBV12-3 or TRBV12-4 and TRBJ2-7; TRBD2 aligns across 8 bases. With 2 bases clipped from V and 4 bases from J, the junction kept 4 bases outside the gene matches. The CDR3 spans 14 residues. The CDR3: CASSLREGRYEQYF. CDR3 coding DNA: TGTGCCAGCAGTTTACGGGAGGGCCGGTACGAGCAGTACTTC.

The chain employs TRBV12-3 or TRBV12-4 and TRBJ1-1; perhaps TRBD1 as D (5 bases). The length of the CDR3 is 13 residues. The germline V and J ends were trimmed by 3 bases and 7 bases, with 12 bases remaining between them. The CDR3 protein is CASSFGGALEAFF. The CDR3 coding sequence is TGTGCCAGCAGTTTCGGAGGGGCTCTTGAAGCTTTCTTT.

The CDR3 region is CASSPIDRDTYEQYF. The CDR3 DNA is TGTGCCAGCAGCCCTATTGACAGGGATACTTACGAGCAGTACTTC. The rearrangement uses TRBV25-1 and TRBJ2-7; 7 nucleotides match TRBD1. CDR1 and CDR2 (germline): MGHDK, SYGVNS. The CDR3 is 15 residues long. The trim removed 6 bases at V and 4 bases at J, leaving 12 bases unmatched.

The chain is built from TRBV24-1 and TRBJ2-2; D is perhaps TRBD2 (5 bases). V lost 10 bases and J 0 bases, leaving 11 bases between the germline ends. The CDR3 is made up of 14 amino acids. Germline V gene data show CDR1 as KGHDR and CDR2 as SFDVKD. CDR3 amino acids: CATAGVPNTGELFF. In DNA form, the CDR3 reads TGTGCCACAGCCGGGGTACCGAACACCGGGGAGCTGTTTTTT.

This clonotype turned up a few times. The chain carries TRBV5-1 and TRBJ2-2; either TRBD1 or TRBD2 may supply D (5 bases each). Germline V lookup: CDR1 SGHRS, CDR2 YFSETQ. The CDR3 spans 16 residues. Trimming removed 4 bases from V and 7 bases from J, with 20 bases in between. CDR3 in DNA: TGCGCCAGCAGCCCGGGGACGGGGATCTCAGGCGGGGAGCTGTTTTTT. It yields the protein CASSPGTGISGGELFF.

J is TRBJ2-7 and V is TRBV12-3 or TRBV12-4; 8 bases are a match to TRBD1. The trim removed 6 bases at V and 5 bases at J, leaving 9 bases unmatched. This CDR3 has 14 residues. The CDR3 DNA is TGTGCCAGCAGGACCTGGGACAGGACCAACGAGCAGTACTTC. Protein product: CASRTWDRTNEQYF.

The V call is TRBV6-5, the J call TRBJ1-1; weak D call: TRBD1 (6 bases). V dropped 0 bases and J dropped 1 base, with 12 bases sitting between them. CDR3 length: 16 amino acids. From germline, CDR1 is MNHEY and CDR2 SVGAGI. The CDR3 sequence: CASSYSGTTWNTEAFF. The CDR3 DNA sequence: TGTGCCAGCAGTTACTCGGGGACAACATGGAACACTGAAGCTTTCTTT.